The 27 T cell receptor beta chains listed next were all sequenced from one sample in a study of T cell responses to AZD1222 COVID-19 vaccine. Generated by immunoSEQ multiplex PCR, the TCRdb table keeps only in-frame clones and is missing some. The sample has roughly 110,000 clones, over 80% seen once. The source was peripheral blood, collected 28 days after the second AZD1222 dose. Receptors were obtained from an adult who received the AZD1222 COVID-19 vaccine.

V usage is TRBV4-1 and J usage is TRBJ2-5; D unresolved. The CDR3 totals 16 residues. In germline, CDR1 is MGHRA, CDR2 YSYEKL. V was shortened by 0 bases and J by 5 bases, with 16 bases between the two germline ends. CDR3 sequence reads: CASSQDPRILWETQYF. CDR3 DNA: TGCGCCAGCAGCCAAGATCCAAGGATTCTCTGGGAGACCCAGTACTTC.

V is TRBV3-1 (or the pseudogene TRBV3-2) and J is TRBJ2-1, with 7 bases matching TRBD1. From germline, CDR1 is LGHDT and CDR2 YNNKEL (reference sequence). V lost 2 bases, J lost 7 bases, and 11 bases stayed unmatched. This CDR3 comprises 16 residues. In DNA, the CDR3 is TGTGCCAGCAGCCAACAGGACAGGTATACCGGGAATGAGCAGTTCTTC. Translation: CASSQQDRYTGNEQFF.

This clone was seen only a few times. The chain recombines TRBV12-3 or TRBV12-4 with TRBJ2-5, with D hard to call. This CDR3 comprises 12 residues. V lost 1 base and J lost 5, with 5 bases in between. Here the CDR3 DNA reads TGTGCCAGCAGTTTAGGCTTGGAGACCCAGTACTTC. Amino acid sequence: CASSLGLETQYF.

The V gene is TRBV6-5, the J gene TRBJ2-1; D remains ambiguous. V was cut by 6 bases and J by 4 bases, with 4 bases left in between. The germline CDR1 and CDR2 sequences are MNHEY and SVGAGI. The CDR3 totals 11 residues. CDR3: CASSLYNEQFF. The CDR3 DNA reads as TGTGCCAGCAGCCTATACAATGAGCAGTTCTTC.

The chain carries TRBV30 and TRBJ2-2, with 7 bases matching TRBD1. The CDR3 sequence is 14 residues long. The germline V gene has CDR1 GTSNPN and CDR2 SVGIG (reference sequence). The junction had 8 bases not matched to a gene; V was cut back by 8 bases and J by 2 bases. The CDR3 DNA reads TGTGCCAGATCCGGGACAGAAAACACCGGGGAGCTGTTTTTT. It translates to CARSGTENTGELFF. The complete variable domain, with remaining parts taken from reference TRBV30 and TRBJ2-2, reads SQTIHQWPATLVQPVGSPLSLECTVEGTSNPNLYWYRQAAGRGLQLLFYSVGIGQISSEVPQNLSASRPQDRQFILSSKKLLLSDSGFYLCARSGTENTGELFFGEGSRLTVL.

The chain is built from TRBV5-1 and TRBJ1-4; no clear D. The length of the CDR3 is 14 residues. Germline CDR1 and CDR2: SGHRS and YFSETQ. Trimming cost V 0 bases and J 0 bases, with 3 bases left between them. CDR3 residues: CASSLESTNEKLFF. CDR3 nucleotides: TGCGCCAGCAGCTTGGAGTCAACTAATGAAAAACTGTTTTTT.

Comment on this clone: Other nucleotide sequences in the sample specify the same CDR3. The CDR3 here is CASSQDSGTAYEQYF. The CDR3 DNA reads as TGTGCCAGCAGCCAAGATTCAGGGACAGCCTACGAGCAGTACTTC. V and J are TRBV14 and TRBJ2-7; TRBD1 matches 7 bases. The CDR3 has 15 residues. Losses at the gene ends were 0 bases for V and 2 bases for J; bases not matched to a gene: 4. The V gene's germline CDR1 is SGHDN and CDR2 FVKESK.

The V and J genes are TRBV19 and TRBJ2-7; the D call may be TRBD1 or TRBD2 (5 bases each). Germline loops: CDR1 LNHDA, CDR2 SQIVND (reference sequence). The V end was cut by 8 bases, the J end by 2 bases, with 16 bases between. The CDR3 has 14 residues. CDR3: CASAQMGETYEQYF. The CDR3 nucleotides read TGTGCCAGTGCCCAGATGGGGGAAACCTACGAGCAGTACTTC.

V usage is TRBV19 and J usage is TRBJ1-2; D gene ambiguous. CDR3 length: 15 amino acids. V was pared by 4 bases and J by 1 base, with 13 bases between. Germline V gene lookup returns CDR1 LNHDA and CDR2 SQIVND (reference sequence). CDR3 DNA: TGTGCCAGTAGTACCCGGGGTCAAAATAACTATGGCTACACCTTC. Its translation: CASSTRGQNNYGYTF.

CDR3 in amino acids: CAIRTSGAQETQYF. CDR3 in DNA: TGTGCCATAAGGACTAGCGGGGCGCAAGAGACCCAGTACTTC. The chain links TRBV10-3 to TRBJ2-5; 12 nucleotides match TRBD2. V shed 9 bases, J shed 2 bases, and the junction held 4 bases outside the gene matches. This CDR3 spans 14 amino acids. CDR1 ENHRY and CDR2 SYGVKD come from the germline V gene.

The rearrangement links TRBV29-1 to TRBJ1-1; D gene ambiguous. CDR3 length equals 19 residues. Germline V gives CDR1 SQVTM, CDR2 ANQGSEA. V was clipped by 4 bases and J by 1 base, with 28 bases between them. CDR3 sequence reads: CSVAPRRLSTGYTNTEAFF. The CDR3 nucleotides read TGCAGCGTTGCACCCCGGCGGCTTTCTACGGGGTATACGAACACTGAAGCTTTCTTT. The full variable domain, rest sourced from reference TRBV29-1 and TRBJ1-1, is SAVISQKPSRDICQRGTSLTIQCQVDSQVTMMFWYRQQPGQSLTLIATANQGSEATYESGFVIDKFPISRPNLTFSTLTVSNMSPEDSSIYLCSVAPRRLSTGYTNTEAFFGQGTRLTVV.

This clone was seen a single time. The CDR3 region is CSADSYGYTF. CDR3 nucleotide sequence: TGCAGTGCCGACAGCTATGGCTACACCTTC. The chain links TRBV20-1 to TRBJ1-2, with TRBD1 as a possible D gene (5 bases). The CDR3 has 10 residues. Germline CDR1 reads DFQATT; CDR2 reads SNEGSKA (reference sequence). Trimming stripped 6 bases from V and 4 bases from J, with 6 bases between.

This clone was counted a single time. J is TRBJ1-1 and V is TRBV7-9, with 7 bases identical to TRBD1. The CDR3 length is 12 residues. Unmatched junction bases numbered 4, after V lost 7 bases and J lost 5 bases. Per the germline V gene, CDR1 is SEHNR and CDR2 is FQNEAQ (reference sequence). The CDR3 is CASIDRDTEAFF. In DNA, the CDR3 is TGTGCCAGCATCGACAGGGATACTGAAGCTTTCTTT.

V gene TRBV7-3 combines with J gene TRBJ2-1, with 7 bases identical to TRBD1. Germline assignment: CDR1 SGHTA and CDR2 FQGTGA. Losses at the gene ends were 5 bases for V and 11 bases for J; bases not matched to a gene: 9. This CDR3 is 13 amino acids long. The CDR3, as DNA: TGTGCCAGCAGCCGGGACAGATTGGAGAAGCAGTTCTTC. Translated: CASSRDRLEKQFF.

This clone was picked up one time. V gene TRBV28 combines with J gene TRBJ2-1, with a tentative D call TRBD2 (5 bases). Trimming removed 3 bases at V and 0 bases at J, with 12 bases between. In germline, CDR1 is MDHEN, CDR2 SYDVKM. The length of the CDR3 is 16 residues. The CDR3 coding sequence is TGTGCCAGCAGTTTCTTTCGGGGAAGCTCCTACAATGAGCAGTTCTTC. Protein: CASSFFRGSSYNEQFF.

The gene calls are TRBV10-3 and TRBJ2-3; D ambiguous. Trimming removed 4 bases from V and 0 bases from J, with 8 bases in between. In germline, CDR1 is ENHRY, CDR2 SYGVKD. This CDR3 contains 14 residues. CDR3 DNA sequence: TGTGCCATCAGTGCCGACGGTAGCACAGATACGCAGTATTTT. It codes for CAISADGSTDTQYF.

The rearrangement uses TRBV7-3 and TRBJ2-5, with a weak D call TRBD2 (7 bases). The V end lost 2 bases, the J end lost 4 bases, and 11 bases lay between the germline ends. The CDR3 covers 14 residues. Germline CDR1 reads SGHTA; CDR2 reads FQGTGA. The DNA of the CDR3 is TGTGCCAGCAGCTTAGGCGGGGGCCCAGAGACCCAGTACTTC. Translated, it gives CASSLGGGPETQYF. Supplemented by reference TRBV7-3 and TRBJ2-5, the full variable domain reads GAGVSQTPSNKVTEKGKYVELRCDPISGHTALYWYRQSLGQGPEFLIYFQGTGAADDSGLPNDRFFAVRPEGSVSTLKIQRTERGDSAVYLCASSLGGGPETQYFGPGTRLLVL.

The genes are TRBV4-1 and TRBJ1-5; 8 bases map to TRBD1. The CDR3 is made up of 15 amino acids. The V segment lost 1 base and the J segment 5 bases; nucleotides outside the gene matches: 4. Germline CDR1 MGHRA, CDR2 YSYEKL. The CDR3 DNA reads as TGCGCCAGCAGCCAAGGTGGACAGGGCTATCAGCCCCAGCATTTT. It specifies CASSQGGQGYQPQHF.

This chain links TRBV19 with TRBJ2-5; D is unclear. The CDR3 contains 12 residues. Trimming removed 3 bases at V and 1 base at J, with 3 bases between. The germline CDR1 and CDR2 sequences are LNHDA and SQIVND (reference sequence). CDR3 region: CASSIGQETQYF. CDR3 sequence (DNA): TGTGCCAGTAGTATCGGCCAAGAGACCCAGTACTTC.

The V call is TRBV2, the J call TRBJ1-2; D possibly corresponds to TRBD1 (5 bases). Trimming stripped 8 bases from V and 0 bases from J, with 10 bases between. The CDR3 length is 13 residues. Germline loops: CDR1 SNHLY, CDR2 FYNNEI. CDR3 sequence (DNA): TGTGCCAGCGGGGAGACAGCTAACTATGGCTACACCTTC. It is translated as CASGETANYGYTF.

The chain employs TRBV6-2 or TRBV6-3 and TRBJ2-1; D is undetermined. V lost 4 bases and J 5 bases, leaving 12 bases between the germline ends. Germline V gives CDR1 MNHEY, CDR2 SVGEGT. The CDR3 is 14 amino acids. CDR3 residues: CASSLTLRDNEQFF. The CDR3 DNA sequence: TGTGCCAGCAGTTTAACTCTCCGGGACAATGAGCAGTTCTTC.

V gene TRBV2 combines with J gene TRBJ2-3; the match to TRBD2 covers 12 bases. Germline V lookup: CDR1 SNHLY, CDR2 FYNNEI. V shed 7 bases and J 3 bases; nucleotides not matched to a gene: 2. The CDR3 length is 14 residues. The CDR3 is CASKTSGGTDTQYF. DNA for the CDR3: TGTGCCAGCAAGACTAGCGGGGGTACAGATACGCAGTATTTT.

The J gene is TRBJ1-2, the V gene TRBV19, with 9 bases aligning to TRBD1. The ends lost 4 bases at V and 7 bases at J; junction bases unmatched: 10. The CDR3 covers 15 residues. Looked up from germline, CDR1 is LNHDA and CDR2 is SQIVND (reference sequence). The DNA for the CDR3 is TGTGCCAGTAGTACCTCCTGGACAGGGGAAAGTGGCTACACCTTC. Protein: CASSTSWTGESGYTF.

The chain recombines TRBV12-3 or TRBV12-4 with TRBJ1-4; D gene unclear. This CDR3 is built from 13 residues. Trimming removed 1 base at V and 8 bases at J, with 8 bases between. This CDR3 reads CASSLGRGEKLFF. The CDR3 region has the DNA TGTGCCAGCAGTTTAGGGCGAGGGGAAAAACTGTTTTTT.

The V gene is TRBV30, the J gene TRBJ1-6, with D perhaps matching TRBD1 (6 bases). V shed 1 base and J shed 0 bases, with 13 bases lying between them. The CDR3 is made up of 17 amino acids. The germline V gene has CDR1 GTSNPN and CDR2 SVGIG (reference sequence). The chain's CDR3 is CAWSADRTLSYNSPLHF. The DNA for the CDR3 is TGTGCCTGGAGTGCAGACAGGACCCTCTCCTATAATTCACCCCTCCACTTT.

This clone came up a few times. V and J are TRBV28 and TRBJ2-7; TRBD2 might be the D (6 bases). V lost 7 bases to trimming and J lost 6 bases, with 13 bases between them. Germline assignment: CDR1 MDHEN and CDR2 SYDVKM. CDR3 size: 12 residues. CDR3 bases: TGTGCCAGCACCGGCGGGACCGCCGAGCAGTACTTC. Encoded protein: CASTGGTAEQYF.

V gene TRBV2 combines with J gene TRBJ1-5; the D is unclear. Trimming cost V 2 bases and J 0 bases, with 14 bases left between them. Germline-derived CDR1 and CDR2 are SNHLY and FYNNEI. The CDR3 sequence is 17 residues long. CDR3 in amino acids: CASSETLRIDSNQPQHF. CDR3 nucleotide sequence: TGTGCCAGCAGTGAAACTTTACGGATTGATAGCAATCAGCCCCAGCATTTT.